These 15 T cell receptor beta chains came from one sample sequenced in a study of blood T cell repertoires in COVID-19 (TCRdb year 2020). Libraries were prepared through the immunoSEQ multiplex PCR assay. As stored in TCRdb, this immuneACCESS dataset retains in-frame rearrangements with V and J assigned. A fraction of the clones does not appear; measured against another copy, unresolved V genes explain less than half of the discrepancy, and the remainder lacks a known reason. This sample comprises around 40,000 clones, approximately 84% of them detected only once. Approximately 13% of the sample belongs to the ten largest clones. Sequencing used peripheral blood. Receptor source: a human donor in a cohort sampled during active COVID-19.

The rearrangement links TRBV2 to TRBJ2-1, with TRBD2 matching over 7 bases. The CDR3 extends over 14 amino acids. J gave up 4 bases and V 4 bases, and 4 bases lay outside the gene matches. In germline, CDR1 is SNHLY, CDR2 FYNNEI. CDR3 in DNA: TGTGCCAGCAGTGTAAGAGCGGGGTACAATGAGCAGTTCTTC. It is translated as CASSVRAGYNEQFF.

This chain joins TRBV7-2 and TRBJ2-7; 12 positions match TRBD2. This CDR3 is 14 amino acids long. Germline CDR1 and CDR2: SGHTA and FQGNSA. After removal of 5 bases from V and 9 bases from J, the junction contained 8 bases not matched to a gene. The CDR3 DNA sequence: TGTGCCAGCAGCATGTTACTAGCGGGGGGATGGCAGTACTTC. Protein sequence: CASSMLLAGGWQYF.

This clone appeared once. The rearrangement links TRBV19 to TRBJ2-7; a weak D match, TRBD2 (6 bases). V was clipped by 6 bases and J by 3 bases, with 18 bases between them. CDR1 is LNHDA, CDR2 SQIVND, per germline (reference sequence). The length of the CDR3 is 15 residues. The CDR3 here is CASSAPGLRNYEQYF. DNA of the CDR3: TGTGCCAGTAGCGCCCCGGGACTGAGGAACTACGAGCAGTACTTC. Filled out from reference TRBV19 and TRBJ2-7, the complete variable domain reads DGGITQSPKYLFRKEGQNVTLSCEQNLNHDAMYWYRQDPGQGLRLIYYSQIVNDFQKGDIAEGYSVSREKKESFPLTVTSAQKNPTAFYLCASSAPGLRNYEQYFGPGTRLTVT.

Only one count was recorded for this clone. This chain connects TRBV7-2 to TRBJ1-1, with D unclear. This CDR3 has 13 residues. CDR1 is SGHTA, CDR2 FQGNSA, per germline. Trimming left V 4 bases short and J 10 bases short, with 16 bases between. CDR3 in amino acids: CASSSLGMRGAFF. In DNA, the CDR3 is TGTGCCAGCAGCTCGTTGGGGATGCGGGGAGCTTTCTTT.

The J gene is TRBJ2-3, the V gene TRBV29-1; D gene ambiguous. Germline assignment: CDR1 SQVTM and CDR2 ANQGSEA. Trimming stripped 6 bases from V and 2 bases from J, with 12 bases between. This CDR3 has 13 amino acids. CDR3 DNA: TGCAGCGTCCACTTGGTCGACACAGATACGCAGTATTTT. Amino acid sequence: CSVHLVDTDTQYF.

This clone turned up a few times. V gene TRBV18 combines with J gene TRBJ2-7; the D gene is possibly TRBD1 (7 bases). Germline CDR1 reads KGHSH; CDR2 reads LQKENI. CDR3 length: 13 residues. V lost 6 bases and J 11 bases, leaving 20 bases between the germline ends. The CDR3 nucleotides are TGTGCCAGCTCCCAGGGGGAGGCGGGTCTCGAGTACTTC. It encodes CASSQGEAGLEYF.

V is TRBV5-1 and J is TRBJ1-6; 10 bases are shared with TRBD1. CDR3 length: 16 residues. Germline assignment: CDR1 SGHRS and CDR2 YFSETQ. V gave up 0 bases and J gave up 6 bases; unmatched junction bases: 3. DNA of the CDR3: TGCGCCAGCAGCTTGGAGGGACAGGGGATTAATTCACCCCTCCACTTT. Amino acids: CASSLEGQGINSPLHF.

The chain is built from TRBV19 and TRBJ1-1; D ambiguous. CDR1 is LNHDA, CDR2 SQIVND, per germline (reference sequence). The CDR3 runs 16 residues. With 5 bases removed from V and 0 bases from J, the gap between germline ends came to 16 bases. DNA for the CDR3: TGTGCCAGTAGTGGGCCCCCGACGACGATGAACACTGAAGCTTTCTTT. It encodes CASSGPPTTMNTEAFF.

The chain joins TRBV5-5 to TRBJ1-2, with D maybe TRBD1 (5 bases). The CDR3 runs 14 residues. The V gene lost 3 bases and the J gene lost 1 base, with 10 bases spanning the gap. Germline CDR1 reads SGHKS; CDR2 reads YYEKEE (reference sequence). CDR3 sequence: CASSSLGGNYGYTF. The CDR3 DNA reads TGTGCCAGCAGCTCCTTGGGGGGTAACTATGGCTACACCTTC.

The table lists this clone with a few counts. CDR3 loop: CASSQRGQKTEAFF. The CDR3 DNA sequence: TGCGCCAGCAGCCAGAGGGGGCAGAAGACTGAAGCTTTCTTT. The genes are TRBV4-1 and TRBJ1-1; TRBD1 aligns across 7 bases. The junction had 6 bases not matched to a gene; V was cut back by 3 bases and J by 5 bases. The CDR3 covers 14 residues. Looked up from germline, CDR1 is MGHRA and CDR2 is YSYEKL.

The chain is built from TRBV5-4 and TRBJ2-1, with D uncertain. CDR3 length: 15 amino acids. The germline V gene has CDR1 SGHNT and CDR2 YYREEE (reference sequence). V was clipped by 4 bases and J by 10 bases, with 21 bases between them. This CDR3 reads CASSPGLLGVGEQFF. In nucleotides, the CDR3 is TGTGCCAGCAGCCCCGGGTTGCTAGGCGTCGGCGAGCAGTTCTTC.

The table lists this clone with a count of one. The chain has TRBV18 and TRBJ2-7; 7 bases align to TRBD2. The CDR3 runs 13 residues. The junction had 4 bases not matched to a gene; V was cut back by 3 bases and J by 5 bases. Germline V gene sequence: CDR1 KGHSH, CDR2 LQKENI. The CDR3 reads CASSPRGSDEQYF. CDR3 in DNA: TGTGCCAGCTCACCGCGGGGGTCGGACGAGCAGTACTTC. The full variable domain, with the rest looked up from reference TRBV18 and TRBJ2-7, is NAGVMQNPRHLVRRRGQEARLRCSPMKGHSHVYWYRQLPEEGLKFMVYLQKENIIDESGMPKERFSAEFPKEGPSILRIQQVVRGDSAAYFCASSPRGSDEQYFGPGTRLTVT.

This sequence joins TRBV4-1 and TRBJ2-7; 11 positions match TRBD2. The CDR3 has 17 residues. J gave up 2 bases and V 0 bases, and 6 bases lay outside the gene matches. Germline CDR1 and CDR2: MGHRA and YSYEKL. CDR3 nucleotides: TGCGCCAGCAGCCAAGACCCATTTAGCGGGGGGGCCTACGAGCAGTACTTC. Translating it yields CASSQDPFSGGAYEQYF.

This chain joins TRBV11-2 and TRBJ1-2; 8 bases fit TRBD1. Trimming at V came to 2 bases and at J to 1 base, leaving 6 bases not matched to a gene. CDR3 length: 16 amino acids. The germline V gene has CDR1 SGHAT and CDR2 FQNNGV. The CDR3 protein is CASSLFRQGNNYGYTF. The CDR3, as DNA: TGTGCCAGCAGCTTATTCCGACAGGGGAATAACTATGGCTACACCTTC.

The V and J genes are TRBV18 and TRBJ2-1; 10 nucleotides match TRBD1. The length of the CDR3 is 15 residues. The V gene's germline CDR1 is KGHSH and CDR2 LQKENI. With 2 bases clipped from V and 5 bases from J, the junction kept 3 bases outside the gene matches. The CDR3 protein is CASSPGDRGNNEQFF. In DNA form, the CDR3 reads TGTGCCAGCTCACCAGGGGACAGGGGCAACAATGAGCAGTTCTTC. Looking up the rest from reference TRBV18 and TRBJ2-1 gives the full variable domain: NAGVMQNPRHLVRRRGQEARLRCSPMKGHSHVYWYRQLPEEGLKFMVYLQKENIIDESGMPKERFSAEFPKEGPSILRIQQVVRGDSAAYFCASSPGDRGNNEQFFGPGTRLTVL.